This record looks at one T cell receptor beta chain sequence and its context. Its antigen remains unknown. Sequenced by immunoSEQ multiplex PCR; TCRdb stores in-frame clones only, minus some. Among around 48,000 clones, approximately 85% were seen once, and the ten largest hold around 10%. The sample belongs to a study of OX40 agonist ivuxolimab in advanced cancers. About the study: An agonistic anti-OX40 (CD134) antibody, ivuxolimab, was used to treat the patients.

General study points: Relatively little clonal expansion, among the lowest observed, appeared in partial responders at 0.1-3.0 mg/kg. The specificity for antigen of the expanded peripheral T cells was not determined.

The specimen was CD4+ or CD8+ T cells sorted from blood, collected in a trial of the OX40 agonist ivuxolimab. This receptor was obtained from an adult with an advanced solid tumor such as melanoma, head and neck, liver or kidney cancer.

CDR3 amino acids: CASSAGEGSEQFF. The CDR3 region has the DNA TGTGCCAGCTCAGCGGGAGAAGGGAGTGAGCAGTTCTTC. The chain uses TRBV2 and TRBJ2-1, with TRBD2 identical over 8 bases. The CDR3 covers 13 residues. J lost 9 bases, V lost 8 bases, and 9 bases had no gene match. Germline V gene data show CDR1 as SNHLY and CDR2 as FYNNEI. Full variable domain (missing parts from reference TRBV2 and TRBJ2-1): EPEVTQTPSHQVTQMGQEVILRCVPISNHLYFYWYRQILGQKVEFLVSFYNNEISEKSEIFDDQFSVERPDGSNFTLKIRSTKLEDSAMYFCASSAGEGSEQFFGPGTRLTVL.